In its sample, the clone carrying this T cell receptor beta chain was seen a few times. The target antigen is unknown. This sample is drawn from a study of CD8 T cells in ankylosing spondylitis. The germline gives CDR1 GTSNPN, CDR2 SVGIG (reference sequence). Trimming took 0 bases from V and 1 from J; bases not matched to a gene: 6. The CDR3 is made up of 15 amino acids. Regarding the study as a whole: Disease-associated clones were CD8+ and fairly uncommon in peripheral blood. Characteristic, it appeared, of ankylosing spondylitis blood was a TCR beta motif of fewer than 10 highly homologous variants. Some motif variants were previously reported in reactive arthritis synovial fluid and blood. Significant enrichment of disease-linked clones was reportedly seen in matched ankylosing spondylitis synovial fluid.

MiXCR was run by TCRdb on the 5' RACE reads, yielding one entry per CDR3 protein. The table lists 700,000 to 850,000 distinct CDR3 sequences, about 11% of them singletons. The receptor was derived from a male donor with ankylosing spondylitis. The rearrangement joins TRBV30 to TRBJ2-7; 7 bases agree with TRBD2. The sequenced sample consisted of blood, either unsorted or a sorted T cell fraction (not recorded which). This CDR3 is CAWSVGGSRSYEQYF. CDR3 coding DNA: TGTGCCTGGAGTGTTGGCGGGAGCCGGTCCTACGAGCAGTACTTC.